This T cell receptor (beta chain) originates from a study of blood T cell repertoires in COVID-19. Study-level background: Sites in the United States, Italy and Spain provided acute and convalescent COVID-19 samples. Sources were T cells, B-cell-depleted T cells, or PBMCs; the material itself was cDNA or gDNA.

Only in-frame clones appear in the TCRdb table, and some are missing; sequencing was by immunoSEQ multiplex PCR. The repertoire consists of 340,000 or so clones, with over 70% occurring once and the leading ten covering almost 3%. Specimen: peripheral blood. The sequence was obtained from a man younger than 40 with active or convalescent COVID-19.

The CDR3 nucleotides are TGTGCCAGCAGCCCGGAAGGGGGATATAGCAATCAGCCCCAGCATTTT. Translation gives CASSPEGGYSNQPQHF. The chain carries TRBV4-2 and TRBJ1-5, with TRBD1 as a possible D gene (6 bases). V was shortened by 4 bases and J by 0 bases, with 13 bases between the two germline ends. CDR1 and CDR2 from the germline V gene are LGHNA and YNFKEQ. This CDR3 region has 16 residues.